The 8 T cell receptor beta chains reported below all come from one sample, sequenced in a study of blood T cell repertoires in COVID-19 (dated by TCRdb to the early 2020s). Libraries came from the immunoSEQ multiplex PCR assay. Sourced from immuneACCESS, this table was stored by TCRdb with only in-frame sequences that have V and J called. A share of the clones is absent; for the studies checked, an unresolved V gene accounts for under half, and the remainder has no known explanation. The sample records around 140,000 clones, roughly 80% of which are singletons. About 4% of the sample rests with the top ten. The sequenced sample consisted of peripheral blood. The receptors originated from a man in his 70s who had recovered from COVID-19.

V and J are TRBV6-6 and TRBJ2-7, with TRBD1 identical over 9 bases. Germline CDR1 MNHNY, CDR2 SVGAGI (reference sequence). The CDR3 has 16 residues. J was trimmed by 2 bases and V by 5 bases; bases with no gene match: 10. CDR3 nucleotide sequence: TGTGCCAGCAGTCTTTCGTCGGGACAGGGCGCCTACGAGCAGTACTTC. Translating it yields CASSLSSGQGAYEQYF.

The V gene is TRBV29-1, the J gene TRBJ1-3; D gene ambiguous. The V and J ends lost 6 bases and 4 bases respectively, with 13 bases between them. From germline, CDR1 is SQVTM and CDR2 ANQGSEA. The CDR3 spans 13 residues. CDR3 bases: TGCAGCGTCTCCCTGTCGGGGGGAAACACCATATATTTT. This translates into CSVSLSGGNTIYF.

The chain combines TRBV3-1 (or the pseudogene TRBV3-2) with TRBJ1-1; D is possibly TRBD1 (6 bases). This CDR3 has 14 residues. V gave up 6 bases and J gave up 5 bases, with 16 bases separating them. Germline V CDR1 and CDR2: LGHDT, YNNKEL (reference sequence). The chain's CDR3 is CASSPSFRGTEAFF. CDR3 sequence (DNA): TGTGCCAGCAGTCCTAGCTTCAGGGGAACTGAAGCTTTCTTT.

This clone turned up a few times. The chain carries TRBV7-9 and TRBJ2-2, with a weak D call TRBD2 (6 bases). The CDR3 contains 15 residues. Germline CDR1 and CDR2: SEHNR and FQNEAQ (reference sequence). With 5 bases removed from V and 8 bases from J, the gap between germline ends came to 18 bases. The CDR3 sequence: CASSPRGTSPGELFF. In DNA, the CDR3 is TGTGCCAGCAGCCCCCGCGGGACCTCCCCTGGGGAGCTGTTTTTT.

This rearrangement joins TRBV6-2 or TRBV6-3 to TRBJ2-1, with 7 bases fitting TRBD1. The CDR3 consists of 17 residues. The V segment lost 3 bases and the J segment 2 bases; nucleotides outside the gene matches: 10. Germline CDR1 and CDR2: MNHEY and SVGEGT. This CDR3 reads CASSYPTEGGPYNEQFF. Here the CDR3 DNA reads TGTGCCAGCAGTTATCCTACCGAAGGGGGCCCCTACAATGAGCAGTTCTTC.

There are a few counts of this clone. This chain uses TRBV29-1 with TRBJ2-1, with 7 bases matching TRBD1. The J segment lost 7 bases and the V segment lost 3 bases, leaving 9 bases of the junction unmatched. CDR3 size: 14 residues. CDR1 and CDR2 from the germline V gene are SQVTM and ANQGSEA. The CDR3 DNA reads TGCAGCGTTGACGGACAGGCCATCATGAATGAGCAGTTCTTC. This translates into CSVDGQAIMNEQFF.

The chain uses TRBV19 and TRBJ1-5, with D tentatively TRBD1 (6 bases). The V end lost 6 bases, the J end lost 0 bases, and 18 bases lay between the germline ends. CDR1 is LNHDA, CDR2 SQIVND, per germline (reference sequence). The CDR3 contains 17 residues. The CDR3: CASSKPGQSISNQPQHF. DNA for the CDR3: TGTGCCAGTAGCAAACCCGGACAGAGTATTAGCAATCAGCCCCAGCATTTT.

The rearrangement uses TRBV5-4 and TRBJ2-3; 11 bases fit TRBD2. The germline V gene has CDR1 SGHNT and CDR2 YYREEE (reference sequence). Germline trimming cut 3 bases from V and 0 bases from J; bases unmatched to any gene: 3. This CDR3 is 16 amino acids long. The DNA for the CDR3 is TGTGCCAGCAGCTCGGGACTAGCGGTTAGCACAGATACGCAGTATTTT. It yields the protein CASSSGLAVSTDTQYF.